This paragraph covers one T cell receptor (beta chain) sequence. According to the study, TCR beta libraries were built with iRepertoire HTBI primers and CDR3-region Arm-PCR. TCRdb passed the multiplex PCR reads through MiXCR, listing each CDR3 protein once. The table has approximately 380,000 distinct CDR3 sequences, more than 20% seen once. The data stem from a study of regulatory T cells in long-lasting Graves disease. Time point described: persistent/refractory GD, antithyroid drugs over 5 years with positive TRAb. PBMC RNA was the source of the TCR library. The sequencing here drew on peripheral blood mononuclear cells (PBMCs), taken when the disease was refractory, from a patient treated with antithyroid drugs. This receptor was obtained from a female donor with Graves disease.

The CDR3 loop reads CATRTNYGYTF. The CDR3 DNA reads as TGTGCCACCAGAACTAACTATGGCTACACCTTC. The chain carries TRBV19 and TRBJ1-2; D unclear. Trimming left V 10 bases short and J 0 bases short, with 6 bases between. In germline, CDR1 is LNHDA, CDR2 SQIVND (reference sequence). There are 11 residues in the CDR3.